This TCR beta chain was profiled in a study of T cells in women clearing cervical HPV infection. Trimming stripped 4 bases from V and 9 bases from J, with 7 bases between. The germline gives CDR1 SNHLY, CDR2 FYNNEI. The length of the CDR3 is 12 residues. Average input was around 1,300 ng genomic DNA for immunoSEQ TCR beta CDR3 amplification. Profiled with immunoSEQ multiplex PCR; TCRdb holds only in-frame clones, not every one. The listing contains about 40,000 clones. As regards this clone: The observed sequence ends 3 residues before the CDR3 terminus, with the missing tail filled in from the germline J gene.

The sequence was obtained from a woman aged 18 to 75 with a cervical HPV16 infection that either progressed to CIN3+ or cleared (not recorded which). The sequenced sample was blood buffy coat. The genes are TRBV2 and TRBJ1-6, with D perhaps TRBD1 (5 bases). The part of the CDR3 DNA that was read is TGTGCCAGCAGTGTGGACACTTCACCC. Translating gives CASSVDTSP. The whole CDR3 protein is CASSVDTSPLHF.